The sample holds a few counts of the clone carrying this TCR beta chain. The CDR3 has 14 residues. After removal of 3 bases from V and 7 bases from J, the junction contained 10 bases not matched to a gene. Germline CDR1 and CDR2: DFQATT and SNEGSKA (reference sequence). TCRdb reprocessed the RT-PCR reads with MiXCR, giving one entry per CDR3 protein. This table has around 700,000 distinct CDR3 sequences, 14% appearing once. The V gene is TRBV20-1, the J gene TRBJ1-1, with 8 bases matching TRBD1. Sequenced: memory CD4+ T cells from blood. The source of this sequence is a female donor in good health, serving as a healthy control. The CDR3 DNA sequence: TGCAGTGCTAGGACCGGGACAGGAAACTTTGAAGCTTTCTTT. It encodes CSARTGTGNFEAFF.